Listed below are T cell receptor beta chains from one sample, sequenced in a study of OX40 agonist ivuxolimab in advanced cancers. The table came from immunoSEQ multiplex PCR; TCRdb's copy has only in-frame clones and leaves some out. In the table there are 65,000 to 90,000 clones, 90% of which are singletons. Source: CD4+ or CD8+ T cells sorted from blood, taken in a trial of the OX40 agonist ivuxolimab. Receptors originate from an adult with an advanced solid tumor such as melanoma, head and neck, liver or kidney cancer. The conserved cysteine and the conserved F or W are not part of the CDR3 here. A clone size is listed for some rows: how often the clone was seen (once, few, many), or a class if it is expanded.

v_call clone_size cdr3_aa
TRBV14 - ASSHISLRGTGTYEQY
TRBV7-3 few ASSFGGQETQY
TRBV30 - ACDWWVNNEQF
TRBV5-5 - ASSRDGLPDNEQF
TRBV29-1 - SARNRPESEQY
TRBV7-2 - ASTGQGISYEQY
TRBV2 - ASRIHGDALVLT
TRBV19 few ASRKRTGGEQY
TRBV28 - ASSLWRQGHGYT
TRBV19 - ASRLRDSIREGATEAF
TRBV5-4 - ASSFGQASSTDTQY
TRBV2 - ASRFGLAGGTDTQY
TRBV7-2 - ASSFSGGYNEQF
TRBV18 - ASSPSASSEQF
TRBV7-2 - ASSLVADRDEQF